Listed below are T cell receptor beta chains from one sample, sequenced in a study of OX40 agonist ivuxolimab in advanced cancers. The assay was immunoSEQ multiplex PCR, and TCRdb's table has in-frame clones only and misses some. The sample has roughly 75,000 clones, roughly 91% seen once. Specimen: CD4+ or CD8+ T cells sorted from blood, collected in a trial of the OX40 agonist ivuxolimab. The receptors originated from an adult with an advanced solid tumor such as melanoma, head and neck, liver or kidney cancer. The CDR3 runs from the conserved cysteine through the conserved F or W. The D gene is left open where the match is weak. A clone size is listed for some rows: how often the clone was seen (once, few, many), or a class if it is expanded.

CDR3nt | CDR3aa | v_gene | d_gene | j_gene | abundance
TGTGCCAGCATCTCTATAGGGGGCAGGGGTAATGAGCAGTTCTTC | CASISIGGRGNEQFF | TRBV11-3 | TRBD1 | TRBJ2-1 | -
TGTGCCAGTAGTATAGATGACAGGGCAGGGCTGTTCTTC | CASSIDDRAGLFF | TRBV19 | TRBD1 | TRBJ2-1 | -
TGTGCCAGCAGTTCCGAAGGGTGGAACACTGAAGCTTTCTTT | CASSSEGWNTEAFF | TRBV5-4 | - | TRBJ1-1 | -
TGTGCCAGCAGCTTAACTAGCGGGAGCGAAAATGAGCAGTTCTTC | CASSLTSGSENEQFF | TRBV11-2 | TRBD2 | TRBJ2-1 | few
TGCGCCAGCACCGCTAACGAGGAAGCTTTCTTT | CASTANEEAFF | TRBV10-2 | - | TRBJ1-1 | -
TGTGCCAGCAGCTTGGACAGGGGAACTGAAGCTTTCTTT | CASSLDRGTEAFF | TRBV5-4 | TRBD1 | TRBJ1-1 | -
TGTGCCAGCAGCCCATCCGGTGGGGGGAGTGGCTACACCTTC | CASSPSGGGSGYTF | TRBV6-1 | - | TRBJ1-2 | -
TGTGCCAGCAATAGCGGGAGCACAGATACGCAGTATTTT | CASNSGSTDTQYF | TRBV2 | TRBD2 | TRBJ2-3 | -
TGTGCCAGCGGATGGATCCAAGAGACCCAGTACTTC | CASGWIQETQYF | TRBV2 | - | TRBJ2-5 | -
TGTGCCAGCTCACCCTCTGGACAGAGATACAATGAGCAGTTCTTC | CASSPSGQRYNEQFF | TRBV18 | - | TRBJ2-1 | -
TGTGCCAGCACCACGGGACTAAACACTGAAGCTTTCTTT | CASTTGLNTEAFF | TRBV28 | - | TRBJ1-1 | -
TGTGCCACCAGCAGGGGAGGCACCGGGGAGCTGTTTTTT | CATSRGGTGELFF | TRBV15 | - | TRBJ2-2 | -
TGCAGCGTTGACGAGTGGAACTATGGCTACACCTTC | CSVDEWNYGYTF | TRBV29-1 | - | TRBJ1-2 | -
TGTGCCAGCAGCTTGGCCGGGGCTTCCCATGGCACAGATACGCAGTATTTT | CASSLAGASHGTDTQYF | TRBV5-4 | - | TRBJ2-3 | -
TGTGCCAGCAGCCTCAACGGAAGGGGTCGGACAGGGCCCTACGAGCAGTACTTC | CASSLNGRGRTGPYEQYF | TRBV7-3 | TRBD1 | TRBJ2-7 | -
TGTGCCAGCAGAGGTTGGGGGGGGGCCTACAATGAGCAGTTCTTC | CASRGWGGAYNEQFF | TRBV6-1 | TRBD2 | TRBJ2-1 | -
TGTGCCAGCAGCTTGGCTGAGGCCGATACGCAGTATTTT | CASSLAEADTQYF | TRBV5-6 | - | TRBJ2-3 | -
TGTGCCAGCAGCCAAGTAGTTGGCGGTAAGACAGATACGCAGTATTTT | CASSQVVGGKTDTQYF | TRBV4-2 | - | TRBJ2-3 | -
TGTGCCAGCTATGCCAAACGGGGGACGATTAACTATGGCTACACCTTC | CASYAKRGTINYGYTF | TRBV5-4 | - | TRBJ1-2 | -
TGTGCCTGGACATTGAACACTGAAGCTTTCTTT | CAWTLNTEAFF | TRBV30 | - | TRBJ1-1 | -
TGTGCCAGCAGCCAAGTCGGGTACACCGGGGAGCTGTTTTTT | CASSQVGYTGELFF | TRBV14 | - | TRBJ2-2 | -
TGTGCCATCAGTGAGGAGAAGGCAGGAAGAAGCAATCAGCCCCAGCATTTT | CAISEEKAGRSNQPQHF | TRBV10-3 | - | TRBJ1-5 | -
TGTGCCAGCAGCTTAGGGGTCGAGGGCTACACCTTC | CASSLGVEGYTF | TRBV11-2 | - | TRBJ1-2 | -
TGTGCCAGCAGCCGGCAGGGGGCAGACACTGAAGCTTTCTTT | CASSRQGADTEAFF | TRBV5-4 | TRBD1 | TRBJ1-1 | -
TGTGCCAGCAGCCCGGGACTAGCGGTCACCTACGAGCAGTACTTC | CASSPGLAVTYEQYF | TRBV5-6 | TRBD2 | TRBJ2-7 | few
TGTGCCAGCAGCTTAAAATTAGCGGGGGGGCAAGAATCAGATACGCAGTATTTT | CASSLKLAGGQESDTQYF | TRBV7-9 | TRBD2 | TRBJ2-3 | -
TGCGCCAGCAGCCAATCAGACAGGGGGGAGACCCAGTACTTC | CASSQSDRGETQYF | TRBV4-1 | TRBD1 | TRBJ2-5 | few
TGCAGCATTGGGGGGAGTAGCAATCAGCCCCAGCATTTT | CSIGGSSNQPQHF | TRBV29-1 | - | TRBJ1-5 | -
TGTGCCAGCAGTAGCCGGGACAGGGATTACGAGCAGTACTTC | CASSSRDRDYEQYF | TRBV7-6 | TRBD1 | TRBJ2-7 | -
TGTGCCAGCAGCCCCGGGACAGCCGTACAAGAGACCCAGTACTTC | CASSPGTAVQETQYF | TRBV11-2 | TRBD1 | TRBJ2-5 | -
TGTGCCAGCAGCGTACAGGAGGGGGGTCGGTACTTC | CASSVQEGGRYF | TRBV7-9 | - | TRBJ2-5 | -
TGCGCCAGCAGCTTGGGACGGGGTTACTCTGGAAACACCATATATTTT | CASSLGRGYSGNTIYF | TRBV5-1 | - | TRBJ1-3 | -
TGTGCCAGAGGGACAGGGTTTCAGTTTGGTGAAAAACTGTTTTTT | CARGTGFQFGEKLFF | TRBV2 | TRBD1 | TRBJ1-4 | -
TGCGCCAGCAGCTTGATCGCCAAAACACAATCAAGTGAGCAGTTCTTC | CASSLIAKTQSSEQFF | TRBV5-1 | - | TRBJ2-1 | -
TGTGCCAGCAGCTTAGAGGTAGGGGGTATGGATACGCAGTATTTT | CASSLEVGGMDTQYF | TRBV7-2 | - | TRBJ2-3 | -
TGTGCCAGCAGACAGGGAAGAATAAACAATCAGCCCCAGCATTTT | CASRQGRINNQPQHF | TRBV6-6 | - | TRBJ1-5 | -
TGCGCCAGCACCGGGGTTTTGGACACTGAAGCTTTCTTT | CASTGVLDTEAFF | TRBV5-1 | - | TRBJ1-1 | -
TGTGCCAGCAGTGTCGGGTCATTCAATCAGCCCCAGCATTTT | CASSVGSFNQPQHF | TRBV2 | - | TRBJ1-5 | -
TGCGCCAGCAGTCCCGAGGGGGCCCCCTCCTACGAGCAGTACTTC | CASSPEGAPSYEQYF | TRBV10-1 | TRBD1 | TRBJ2-7 | -
TGTGCCAGCGCATTAGGGACTAGCGGGAGGGTCTCTGGGGCCAACGTCCTGACTTTC | CASALGTSGRVSGANVLTF | TRBV7-8 | TRBD2 | TRBJ2-6 | -
TGTGCCAGCAGCCAAGATCAGGGGTATGGCTACACCTTC | CASSQDQGYGYTF | TRBV4-2 | - | TRBJ1-2 | -
TGTGCCAGCAGCCCTACCCTAGCGGTTCGCCACAATGAGCAGTTCTTC | CASSPTLAVRHNEQFF | TRBV21-1 | - | TRBJ2-1 | -
TGTGCCAGCAGTTTATTCCTTGAGGGTCAGTATGGCTACACCTTC | CASSLFLEGQYGYTF | TRBV28 | - | TRBJ1-2 | -
TGTGCCAGCAGCTTAAGGGGGGCCTACGAGCAGTACTTC | CASSLRGAYEQYF | TRBV13 | - | TRBJ2-7 | -
TGTGCCCCTTACAGGGTCCCCAATTCACCCCTCCACTTT | CAPYRVPNSPLHF | TRBV19 | - | TRBJ1-6 | few
TGCGCCAGCAGCCTGGACAATTGGGCCAATCAGCCCCAGCATTTT | CASSLDNWANQPQHF | TRBV4-1 | - | TRBJ1-5 | -
TGCAGCGTTGAAGGAGAGACAGGGCACTTGGAAAAACTGTTTTTT | CSVEGETGHLEKLFF | TRBV29-1 | TRBD1 | TRBJ1-4 | -
TGTGCCAGCAGCTCTCCCGGGTTAGCGGGAGGCCGTGGTGAGCAGTTCTTC | CASSSPGLAGGRGEQFF | TRBV7-6 | TRBD2 | TRBJ2-1 | -
TGCGCCAGCAGCCAAGATTTTGCAGGGGCTGGGAACACTGAAGCTTTCTTT | CASSQDFAGAGNTEAFF | TRBV4-1 | - | TRBJ1-1 | -
TGCGCCAGCAGCCAAGAGGTCGGGGGGGGCAGCTCCTACGAGCAGTACTTC | CASSQEVGGGSSYEQYF | TRBV4-3 | TRBD2 | TRBJ2-7 | once
TGTGCCATCAGTGAATCAGGACAGGGAAGTCAGCCCCAGCATTTT | CAISESGQGSQPQHF | TRBV10-3 | TRBD1 | TRBJ1-5 | -